This record covers a single T cell receptor beta chain. This entry belongs to a study of blood T cell repertoires in COVID-19. The CDR3 totals 15 residues. Original handling: Scientists estimated how many nucleated cells there were by amplifying reference gene primers. Measured with immunoSEQ multiplex PCR; TCRdb has only the in-frame clones, and not every one. V and J calls and clone size come straight from that table; D and trimming were deduced from the DNA. Seen here are roughly 400,000 clones, over 75% observed once, and the top ten hold approximately 2.5%. The receptor was derived from a woman in her sixties or seventies with COVID-19, enrolled during active disease. The chain recombines TRBV21-1 with TRBJ1-3. TRBV21-1 is classified as a pseudogene. The sequenced sample was peripheral blood. The CDR3 is CASSRGPPVAHTIYF. The CDR3 region has the DNA TGTGCCAGCAGCAGAGGTCCCCCGGTAGCACACACCATATATTTT.